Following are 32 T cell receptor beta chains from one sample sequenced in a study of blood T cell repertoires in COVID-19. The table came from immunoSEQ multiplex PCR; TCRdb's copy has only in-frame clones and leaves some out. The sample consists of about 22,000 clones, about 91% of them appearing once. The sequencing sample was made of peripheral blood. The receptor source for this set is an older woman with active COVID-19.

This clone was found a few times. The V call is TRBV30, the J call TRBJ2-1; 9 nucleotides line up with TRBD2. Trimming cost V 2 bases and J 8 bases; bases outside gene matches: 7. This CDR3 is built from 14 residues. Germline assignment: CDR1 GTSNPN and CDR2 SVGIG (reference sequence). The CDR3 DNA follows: TGTGCCTGGAGTACTAGCGGGCCGGGGGATGAGCAGTTCTTC. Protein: CAWSTSGPGDEQFF.

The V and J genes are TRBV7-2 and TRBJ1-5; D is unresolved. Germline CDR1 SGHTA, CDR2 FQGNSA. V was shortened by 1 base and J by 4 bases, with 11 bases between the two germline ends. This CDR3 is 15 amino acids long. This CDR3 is CASSLVAASNQPQHF. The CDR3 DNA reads TGTGCCAGCAGCTTAGTTGCGGCCTCAAATCAGCCCCAGCATTTT.

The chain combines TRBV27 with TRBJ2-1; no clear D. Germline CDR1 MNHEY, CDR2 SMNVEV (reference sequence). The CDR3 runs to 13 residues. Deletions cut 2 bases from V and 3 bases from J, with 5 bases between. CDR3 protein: CASSLNLYNEQFF. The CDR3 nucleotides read TGTGCCAGCAGTTTAAATCTCTACAATGAGCAGTTCTTC.

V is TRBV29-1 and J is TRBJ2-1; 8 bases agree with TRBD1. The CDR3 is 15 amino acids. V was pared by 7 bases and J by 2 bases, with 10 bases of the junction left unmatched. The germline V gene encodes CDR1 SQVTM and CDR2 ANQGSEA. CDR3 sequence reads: CSAKTPGQAYNEQFF. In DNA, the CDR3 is TGCAGCGCGAAAACTCCGGGACAGGCCTACAATGAGCAGTTCTTC.

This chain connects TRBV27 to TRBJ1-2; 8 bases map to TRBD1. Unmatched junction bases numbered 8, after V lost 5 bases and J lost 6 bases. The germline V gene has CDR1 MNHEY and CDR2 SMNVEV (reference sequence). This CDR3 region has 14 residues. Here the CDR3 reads CASSPIPGGDGYTF. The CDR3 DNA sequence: TGTGCCAGCAGTCCCATTCCAGGGGGCGATGGCTACACCTTC.

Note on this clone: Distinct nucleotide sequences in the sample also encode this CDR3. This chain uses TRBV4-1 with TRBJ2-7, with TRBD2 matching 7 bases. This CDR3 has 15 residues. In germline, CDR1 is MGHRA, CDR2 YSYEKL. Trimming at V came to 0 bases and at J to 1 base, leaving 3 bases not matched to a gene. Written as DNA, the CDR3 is TGCGCCAGCAGCCAAGAGCAGGGACTATCCTACGAGCAGTACTTC. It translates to CASSQEQGLSYEQYF.

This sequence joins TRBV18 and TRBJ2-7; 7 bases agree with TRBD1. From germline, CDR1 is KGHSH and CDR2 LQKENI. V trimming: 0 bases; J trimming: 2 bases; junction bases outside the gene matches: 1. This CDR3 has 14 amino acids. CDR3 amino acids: CASSPPGQPYEQYF. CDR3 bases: TGTGCCAGCTCACCACCGGGACAGCCCTACGAGCAGTACTTC.

The CDR3 reads CASSLQGYEQYF. Here the CDR3 DNA reads TGTGCCAGCAGCTTACAGGGCTACGAGCAGTACTTC. The V and J genes are TRBV5-5 and TRBJ2-7, with D tentatively TRBD1 (6 bases). V shed 2 bases and J shed 3 bases, with 6 bases lying between them. CDR3 length equals 12 residues. Germline CDR1 reads SGHKS; CDR2 reads YYEKEE (reference sequence).

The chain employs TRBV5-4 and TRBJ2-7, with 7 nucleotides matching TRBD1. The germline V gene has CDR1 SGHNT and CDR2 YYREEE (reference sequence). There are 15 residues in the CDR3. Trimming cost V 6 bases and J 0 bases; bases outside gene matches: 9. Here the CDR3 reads CASTKGGGSSYEQYF. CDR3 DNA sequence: TGTGCCAGCACCAAAGGGGGCGGTAGCTCCTACGAGCAGTACTTC.

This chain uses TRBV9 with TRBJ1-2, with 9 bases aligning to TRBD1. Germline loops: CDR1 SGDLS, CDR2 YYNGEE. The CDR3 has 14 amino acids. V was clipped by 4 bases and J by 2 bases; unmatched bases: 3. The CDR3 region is CASSPGQGNYGYTF. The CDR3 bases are TGTGCCAGCAGCCCGGGACAGGGAAACTATGGCTACACCTTC.

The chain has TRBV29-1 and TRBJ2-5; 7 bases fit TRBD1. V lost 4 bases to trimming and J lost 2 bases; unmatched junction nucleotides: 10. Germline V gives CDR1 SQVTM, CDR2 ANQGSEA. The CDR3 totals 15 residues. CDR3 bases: TGCAGCGTTGCAAACAGGGGCGATACTCAAGAGACCCAGTACTTC. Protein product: CSVANRGDTQETQYF.

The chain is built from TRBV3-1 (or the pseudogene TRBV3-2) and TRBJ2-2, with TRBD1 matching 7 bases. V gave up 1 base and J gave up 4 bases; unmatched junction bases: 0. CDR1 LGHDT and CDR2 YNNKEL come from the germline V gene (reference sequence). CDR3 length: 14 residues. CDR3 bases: TGTGCCAGCAGCCAAGCAGGGGGCACCGGGGAGCTGTTTTTT. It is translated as CASSQAGGTGELFF.

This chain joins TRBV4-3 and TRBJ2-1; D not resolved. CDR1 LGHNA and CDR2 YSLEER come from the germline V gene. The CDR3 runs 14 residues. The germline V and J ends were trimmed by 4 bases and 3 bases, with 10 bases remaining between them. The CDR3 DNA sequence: TGCGCCAGCAGCCGTGGCTTTGGCTACAATGAGCAGTTCTTC. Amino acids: CASSRGFGYNEQFF.

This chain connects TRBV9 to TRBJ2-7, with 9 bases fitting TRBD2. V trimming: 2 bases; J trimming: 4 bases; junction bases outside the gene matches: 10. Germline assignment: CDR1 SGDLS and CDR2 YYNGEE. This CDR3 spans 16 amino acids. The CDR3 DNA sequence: TGTGCCAGCAGCGTTCAACCCCTAGCGGGGAGTTACGAGCAGTACTTC. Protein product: CASSVQPLAGSYEQYF. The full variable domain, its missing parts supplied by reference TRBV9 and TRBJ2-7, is DSGVTQTPKHLITATGQRVTLRCSPRSGDLSVYWYQQSLDQGLQFLIQYYNGEERAKGNILERFSAQQFPDLHSELNLSSLELGDSALYFCASSVQPLAGSYEQYFGPGTRLTVT.

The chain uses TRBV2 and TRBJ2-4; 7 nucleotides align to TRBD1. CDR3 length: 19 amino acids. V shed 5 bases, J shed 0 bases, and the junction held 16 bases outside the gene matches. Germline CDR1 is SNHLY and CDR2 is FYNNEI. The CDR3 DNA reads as TGTGCCAGCAGTTCATACAGGGGAGAGGGTCCGGGAGCCAAAAACATTCAGTACTTC. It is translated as CASSSYRGEGPGAKNIQYF.

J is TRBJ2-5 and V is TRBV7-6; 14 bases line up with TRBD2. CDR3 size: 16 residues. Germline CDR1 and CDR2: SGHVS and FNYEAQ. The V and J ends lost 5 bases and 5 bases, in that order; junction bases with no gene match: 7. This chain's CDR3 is CASSPGRTSGRETQYF. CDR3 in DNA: TGTGCCAGCAGCCCCGGCAGGACTAGCGGGAGGGAGACCCAGTACTTC.

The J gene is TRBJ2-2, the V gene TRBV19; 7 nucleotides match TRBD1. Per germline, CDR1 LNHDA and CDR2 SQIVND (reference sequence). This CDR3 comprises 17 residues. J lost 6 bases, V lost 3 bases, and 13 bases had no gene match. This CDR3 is CASSMGARTGGAGELFF. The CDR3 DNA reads TGTGCCAGTAGTATGGGAGCTAGGACAGGAGGAGCCGGGGAGCTGTTTTTT.

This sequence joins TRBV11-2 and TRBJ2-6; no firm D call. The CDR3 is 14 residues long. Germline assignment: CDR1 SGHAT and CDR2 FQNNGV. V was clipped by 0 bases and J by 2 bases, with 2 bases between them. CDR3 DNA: TGTGCCAGCAGCTTAGATACTGGGGCCAACGTCCTGACTTTC. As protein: CASSLDTGANVLTF.

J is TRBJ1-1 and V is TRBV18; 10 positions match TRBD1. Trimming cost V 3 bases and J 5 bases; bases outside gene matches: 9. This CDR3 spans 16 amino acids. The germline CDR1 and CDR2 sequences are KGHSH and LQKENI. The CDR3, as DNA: TGTGCCAGCTCACCCATGGACAGGGGGGCGGGGACTGAAGCTTTCTTT. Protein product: CASSPMDRGAGTEAFF.

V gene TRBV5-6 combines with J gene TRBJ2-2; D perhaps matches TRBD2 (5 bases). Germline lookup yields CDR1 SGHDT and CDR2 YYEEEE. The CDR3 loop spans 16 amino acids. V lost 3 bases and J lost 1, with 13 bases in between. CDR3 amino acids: CASSWRTLWNTGELFF. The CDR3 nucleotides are TGTGCCAGCAGCTGGAGGACGCTTTGGAACACCGGGGAGCTGTTTTTT.

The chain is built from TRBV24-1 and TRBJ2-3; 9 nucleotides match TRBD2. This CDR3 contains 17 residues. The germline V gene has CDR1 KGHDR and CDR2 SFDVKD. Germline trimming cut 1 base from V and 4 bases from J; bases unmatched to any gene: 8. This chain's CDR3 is CATSDLNLAGGADTQYF. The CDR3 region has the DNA TGTGCCACCAGTGATTTAAATCTCGCGGGAGGGGCAGATACGCAGTATTTT.

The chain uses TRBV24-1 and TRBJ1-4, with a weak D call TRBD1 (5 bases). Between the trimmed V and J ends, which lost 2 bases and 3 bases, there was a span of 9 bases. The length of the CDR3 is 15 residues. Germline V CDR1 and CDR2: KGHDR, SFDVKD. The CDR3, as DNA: TGTGCCACCAGTGATTCCAGGGAAGCTAATGAAAAACTGTTTTTT. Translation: CATSDSREANEKLFF.

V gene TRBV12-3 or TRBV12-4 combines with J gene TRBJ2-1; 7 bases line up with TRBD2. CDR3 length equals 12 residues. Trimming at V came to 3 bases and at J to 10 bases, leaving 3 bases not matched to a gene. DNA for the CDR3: TGTGCCAGCAGTTTGGGGGGGAAAGAGCAGTTCTTC. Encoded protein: CASSLGGKEQFF.

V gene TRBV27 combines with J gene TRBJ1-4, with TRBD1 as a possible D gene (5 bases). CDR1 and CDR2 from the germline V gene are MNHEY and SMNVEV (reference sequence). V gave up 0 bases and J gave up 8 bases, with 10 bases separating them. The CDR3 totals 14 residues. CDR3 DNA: TGTGCCAGCAGTTTATCCGGGGGATGGGAAAAACTGTTTTTT. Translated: CASSLSGGWEKLFF.

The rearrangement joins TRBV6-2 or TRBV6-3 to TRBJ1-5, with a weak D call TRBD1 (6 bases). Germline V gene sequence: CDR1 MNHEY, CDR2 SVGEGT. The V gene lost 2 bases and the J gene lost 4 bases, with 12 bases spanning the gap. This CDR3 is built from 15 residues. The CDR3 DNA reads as TGTGCCAGCAGTTACCGTCAGGGGTGGAATCAGCCCCAGCATTTT. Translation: CASSYRQGWNQPQHF.

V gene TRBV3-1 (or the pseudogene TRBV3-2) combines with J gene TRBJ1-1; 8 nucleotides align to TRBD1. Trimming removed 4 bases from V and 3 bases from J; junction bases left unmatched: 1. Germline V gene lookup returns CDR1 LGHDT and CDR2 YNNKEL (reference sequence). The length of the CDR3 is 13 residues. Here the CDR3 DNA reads TGTGCCAGCAGCCTGACAGGGGACACTGAAGCTTTCTTT. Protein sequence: CASSLTGDTEAFF.

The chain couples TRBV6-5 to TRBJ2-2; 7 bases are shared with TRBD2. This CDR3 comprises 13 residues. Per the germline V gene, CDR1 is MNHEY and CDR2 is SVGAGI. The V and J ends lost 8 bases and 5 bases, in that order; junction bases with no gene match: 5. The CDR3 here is CASCRGGTGELFF. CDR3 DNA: TGTGCCAGCTGTAGGGGAGGGACCGGGGAGCTGTTTTTT.

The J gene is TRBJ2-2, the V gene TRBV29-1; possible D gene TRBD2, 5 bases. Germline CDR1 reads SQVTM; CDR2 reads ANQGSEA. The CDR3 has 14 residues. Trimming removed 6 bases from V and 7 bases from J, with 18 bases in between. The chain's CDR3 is CSVILSPSSGELFF. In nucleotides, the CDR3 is TGCAGCGTCATATTATCCCCTAGCAGCGGGGAGCTGTTTTTT.

This CDR3 is CATSRDGGQGQPQHF. DNA for the CDR3: TGTGCCACCAGCAGAGATGGGGGACAGGGCCAGCCCCAGCATTTT. The V gene is TRBV15, the J gene TRBJ1-5, with TRBD1 matching 9 bases. Trimming at V came to 0 bases and at J to 7 bases, leaving 4 bases not matched to a gene. Germline CDR1 is LNHNV and CDR2 is YYDKDF (reference sequence). The CDR3 has 15 amino acids.

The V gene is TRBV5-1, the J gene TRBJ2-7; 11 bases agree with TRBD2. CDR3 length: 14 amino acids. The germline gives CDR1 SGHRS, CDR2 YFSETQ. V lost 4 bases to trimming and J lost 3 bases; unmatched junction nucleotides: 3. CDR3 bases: TGCGCCAGCAGCCCCGGGACTAGCGGCTACGAGCAGTACTTC. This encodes CASSPGTSGYEQYF. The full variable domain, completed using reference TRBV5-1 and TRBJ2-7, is KAGVTQTPRYLIKTRGQQVTLSCSPISGHRSVSWYQQTPGQGLQFLFEYFSETQRNKGNFPGRFSGRQFSNSRSEMNVSTLELGDSALYLCASSPGTSGYEQYFGPGTRLTVT.

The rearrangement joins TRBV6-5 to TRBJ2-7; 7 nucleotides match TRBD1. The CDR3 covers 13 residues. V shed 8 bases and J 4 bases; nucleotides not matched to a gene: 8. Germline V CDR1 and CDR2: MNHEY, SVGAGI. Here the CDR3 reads CASRWDSGYEQYF. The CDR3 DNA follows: TGTGCCAGCCGCTGGGACAGTGGATACGAGCAGTACTTC.

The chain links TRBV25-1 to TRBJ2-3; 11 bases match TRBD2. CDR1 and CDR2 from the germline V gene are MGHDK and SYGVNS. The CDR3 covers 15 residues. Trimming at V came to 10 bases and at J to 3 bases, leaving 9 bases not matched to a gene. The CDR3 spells CATKLAGDITDTQYF. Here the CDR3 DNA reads TGTGCCACCAAACTAGCGGGAGATATTACAGATACGCAGTATTTT.